In this sample, the clone carrying this T cell receptor beta chain turned up a few times. Profiled with immunoSEQ multiplex PCR; TCRdb holds only in-frame clones, not every one. This table has some 86,000 clones, roughly 93% appearing once. The CDR3 spans 14 residues. The germline V gene has CDR1 KGHSH and CDR2 LQKENI. Trimming took 6 bases from V and 2 from J; bases not matched to a gene: 3. The data were taken from a study of cytomegalovirus exposure and HLA in healthy donors. The donors were in the roughly 130-subject validation cohort, distinct from the approximately 670-subject first cohort. This TCR was sampled from a woman aged 30 to 39 in good health and CMV-seronegative. The V gene is TRBV18, the J gene TRBJ1-5; TRBD1 matches 8 bases. Sequenced input: PBMCs. The CDR3 is CASSPTGGNQPQHF. The CDR3 DNA sequence: TGTGCCAGCTCGCCGACAGGGGGCAATCAGCCCCAGCATTTT. The variable domain in full, with the rest retrieved from reference TRBV18 and TRBJ1-5, is NAGVMQNPRHLVRRRGQEARLRCSPMKGHSHVYWYRQLPEEGLKFMVYLQKENIIDESGMPKERFSAEFPKEGPSILRIQQVVRGDSAAYFCASSPTGGNQPQHFGDGTRLSIL.